This paragraph covers one TCR beta chain sequence. The germline gives CDR1 MNHNS, CDR2 SASEGT. CDR3 length: 14 amino acids. Trimming took 2 bases from V and 0 from J, leaving 5 bases between them. The sample belongs to a study of blood T cell repertoires in COVID-19. At the level of the study: PBMCs, B-cell-depleted T cells, or T cells provided the cDNA or gDNA that made up the material.

Original handling: Amplification from reference gene primers served as the basis for estimated nucleated cell counts. The method was immunoSEQ multiplex PCR; TCRdb's version includes in-frame clones alone and lacks a portion of them. V, J and clone size were drawn from that table, and D and trimming were deduced from the DNA. This sample yields 650,000 to 800,000 clones, of which approximately 90% are seen a single time; more than 0.25% belongs to the top ten. V gene TRBV6-1 combines with J gene TRBJ1-3; TRBD1 is a possible D gene (5 bases). The sequence derives from a woman under 30 with acute or convalescent COVID-19. Source material: peripheral blood. This chain's CDR3 is CASSEQGSGNTIYF. The CDR3 DNA reads as TGTGCCAGCAGTGAACAGGGCTCTGGAAACACCATATATTTT.